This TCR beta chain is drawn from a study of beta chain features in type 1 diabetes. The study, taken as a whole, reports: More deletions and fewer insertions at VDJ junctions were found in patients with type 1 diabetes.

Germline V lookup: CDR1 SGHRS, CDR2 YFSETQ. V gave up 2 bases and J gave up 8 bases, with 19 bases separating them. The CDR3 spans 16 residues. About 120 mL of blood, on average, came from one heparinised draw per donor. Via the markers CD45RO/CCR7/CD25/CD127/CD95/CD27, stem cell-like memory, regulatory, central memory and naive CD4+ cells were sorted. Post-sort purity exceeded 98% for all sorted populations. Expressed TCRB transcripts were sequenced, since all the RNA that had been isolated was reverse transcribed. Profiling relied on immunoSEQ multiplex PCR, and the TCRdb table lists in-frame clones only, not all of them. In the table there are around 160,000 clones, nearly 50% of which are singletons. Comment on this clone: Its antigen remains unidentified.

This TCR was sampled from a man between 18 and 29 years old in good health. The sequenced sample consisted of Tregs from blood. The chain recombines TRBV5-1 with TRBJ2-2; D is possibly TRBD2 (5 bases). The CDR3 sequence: CASSLEGYIPTGELFF. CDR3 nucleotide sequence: TGCGCCAGCAGCTTAGAGGGTTACATCCCCACAGGGGAGCTGTTTTTT.